A selection of T cell receptor beta chains follows, all from one sample in a study of a mutant IDH1 vaccine in newly diagnosed glioma. These TCRs' antigens remain unknown. Assay: immunoSEQ multiplex PCR; the TCRdb copy retains only in-frame clones and omits some. The table has roughly 31,000 clones, 84% seen once; the top ten hold about 30%. The sample here was PBMCs, taken from a glioma patient whose treatment included an IDH1 peptide vaccine. The source is a man aged 25 to 45 with glioma. Both conserved end residues are part of each CDR3. D genes are given only for firm matches. Clone size is not always given. Where it is, it says once, few, many or a class for expanded clones.

abundance: once
v_gene: TRBV28
j_gene: TRBJ1-2
d_gene: TRBD1
CDR3aa: CASRTKRTGATVNYGYTF
CDR3nt: TGTGCCAGCAGAACAAAACGGACAGGGGCGACCGTGAACTATGGCTACACCTTC

abundance: .
v_gene: TRBV4-1
j_gene: TRBJ2-2
d_gene: TRBD2
CDR3aa: CASSPGLAGSSHLNTGELFF
CDR3nt: TGCGCCAGCAGTCCGGGACTAGCGGGATCGAGCCACTTAAACACCGGGGAGCTGTTTTTT

abundance: .
v_gene: TRBV14
j_gene: TRBJ2-3
d_gene: TRBD2
CDR3aa: CASSQGTSGHTDTQYF
CDR3nt: TGTGCCAGCAGCCAAGGGACTAGCGGGCACACAGATACGCAGTATTTT

abundance: .
v_gene: TRBV5-6
j_gene: TRBJ2-7
d_gene: .
CDR3aa: CASVGKNYEQYF
CDR3nt: TGTGCCAGCGTCGGCAAAAACTACGAGCAGTACTTC

abundance: .
v_gene: TRBV5-1
j_gene: TRBJ2-3
d_gene: .
CDR3aa: CASSFGSRGDTQYF
CDR3nt: TGCGCCAGCAGCTTCGGGAGTCGCGGAGATACGCAGTATTTT

abundance: .
v_gene: TRBV6-1
j_gene: TRBJ2-7
d_gene: .
CDR3aa: CASSEYRPDYEQYF
CDR3nt: TGTGCCAGCAGTGAATACAGGCCTGACTACGAGCAGTACTTC

abundance: .
v_gene: TRBV30
j_gene: TRBJ2-1
d_gene: TRBD2
CDR3aa: CAWKAGGLNEQFF
CDR3nt: TGTGCCTGGAAAGCGGGGGGCCTGAATGAGCAGTTCTTC

abundance: .
v_gene: TRBV5-1
j_gene: TRBJ1-3
d_gene: .
CDR3aa: CASSEGGDSGNTIYF
CDR3nt: TGCGCCAGCAGCGAAGGAGGGGATTCTGGAAACACCATATATTTT

abundance: .
v_gene: TRBV19
j_gene: TRBJ1-1
d_gene: .
CDR3aa: CASSPPGTEAFF
CDR3nt: TGTGCCAGTAGTCCGCCGGGCACTGAAGCTTTCTTT

abundance: .
v_gene: TRBV5-1
j_gene: TRBJ2-7
d_gene: .
CDR3aa: CASSSEAGLGEQYF
CDR3nt: TGCGCCAGCAGCTCTGAAGCAGGTCTCGGCGAGCAGTACTTC

abundance: .
v_gene: TRBV30
j_gene: TRBJ1-1
d_gene: .
CDR3aa: CASQPLTTEAFF
CDR3nt: TGTGCCTCCCAGCCCTTAACCACTGAAGCTTTCTTT

abundance: once
v_gene: TRBV7-9
j_gene: TRBJ1-5
d_gene: TRBD1
CDR3aa: CASSLSRGLEPQHF
CDR3nt: TGTGCCAGCAGCTTATCGAGGGGGCTGGAGCCCCAGCATTTT

abundance: .
v_gene: TRBV2
j_gene: TRBJ1-4
d_gene: .
CDR3aa: CASSEKILNEKLFF
CDR3nt: TGTGCCAGCAGTGAGAAGATACTTAATGAAAAACTGTTTTTT

abundance: once
v_gene: TRBV19
j_gene: TRBJ2-5
d_gene: TRBD2
CDR3aa: CASSNSASGETQYF
CDR3nt: TGTGCCAGTAGTAATTCGGCTAGCGGGGAGACCCAGTACTTC

abundance: .
v_gene: TRBV2
j_gene: TRBJ1-1
d_gene: .
CDR3aa: CASSEEGHTEAFF
CDR3nt: TGTGCCAGCAGTGAGGAGGGGCACACTGAAGCTTTCTTT

abundance: .
v_gene: TRBV7-8
j_gene: TRBJ2-3
d_gene: TRBD2
CDR3aa: CASSSKLAGSADTQYF
CDR3nt: TGTGCCAGCAGTTCCAAACTAGCGGGATCCGCAGATACGCAGTATTTT

abundance: large
v_gene: TRBV7-7
j_gene: TRBJ2-5
d_gene: .
CDR3aa: CASSLQPDSQETQYF
CDR3nt: TGTGCCAGCAGCTTACAGCCCGACAGCCAAGAGACCCAGTACTTC

abundance: .
v_gene: TRBV30
j_gene: TRBJ1-5
d_gene: .
CDR3aa: CAWRDSVEGVNQPQHF
CDR3nt: TGTGCCTGGAGAGACTCGGTGGAAGGGGTGAATCAGCCCCAGCATTTT

abundance: .
v_gene: TRBV6-5
j_gene: TRBJ2-6
d_gene: .
CDR3aa: CASSYRGEGANVLTF
CDR3nt: TGTGCCAGCAGTTACAGGGGAGAGGGGGCCAACGTCCTGACTTTC

abundance: .
v_gene: TRBV5-6
j_gene: TRBJ1-4
d_gene: TRBD1
CDR3aa: CASSLGQGNEKLFF
CDR3nt: TGTGCCAGCAGCTTGGGACAGGGGAATGAAAAACTGTTTTTT

abundance: .
v_gene: TRBV6-1
j_gene: TRBJ1-5
d_gene: .
CDR3aa: CASEKGGESQPQHF
CDR3nt: TGTGCCAGCGAAAAAGGGGGTGAAAGTCAGCCCCAGCATTTT

abundance: .
v_gene: TRBV30
j_gene: TRBJ1-1
d_gene: .
CDR3aa: CAWSVLGNTEAFF
CDR3nt: TGTGCCTGGAGTGTACTAGGGAACACTGAAGCTTTCTTT

abundance: few
v_gene: TRBV30
j_gene: TRBJ1-5
d_gene: TRBD1
CDR3aa: CALHRGEGNQPQHF
CDR3nt: TGTGCCTTACACAGGGGCGAGGGCAATCAGCCCCAGCATTTT

abundance: .
v_gene: TRBV5-4
j_gene: TRBJ2-2
d_gene: TRBD2
CDR3aa: CASSLAGGRLSGELFF
CDR3nt: TGTGCCAGCAGCTTGGCGGGGGGGCGCTTGTCCGGGGAGCTGTTTTTT

abundance: few
v_gene: TRBV11-3
j_gene: TRBJ2-7
d_gene: TRBD2
CDR3aa: CASSLTSGAHEQYF
CDR3nt: TGTGCCAGCAGCTTAACTAGCGGGGCACACGAGCAGTACTTC

abundance: .
v_gene: TRBV30
j_gene: TRBJ2-5
d_gene: .
CDR3aa: CAWSETSQETQYF
CDR3nt: TGTGCCTGGAGTGAAACTAGCCAAGAGACCCAGTACTTC

abundance: .
v_gene: TRBV4-3
j_gene: TRBJ1-2
d_gene: .
CDR3aa: CASSQGFGANYGYTF
CDR3nt: TGCGCCAGCAGCCAGGGCTTTGGTGCTAACTATGGCTACACCTTC

abundance: once
v_gene: TRBV7-3
j_gene: TRBJ2-2
d_gene: TRBD2
CDR3aa: CASSSTSGGTGELFF
CDR3nt: TGTGCCAGCAGCTCTACTAGCGGGGGCACCGGGGAGCTGTTTTTT

abundance: .
v_gene: TRBV4-3
j_gene: TRBJ1-6
d_gene: .
CDR3aa: CASSQAQGPGSPLHF
CDR3nt: TGCGCCAGCAGCCAAGCCCAGGGGCCAGGGTCACCCCTCCACTTT

abundance: .
v_gene: TRBV7-8
j_gene: TRBJ2-7
d_gene: .
CDR3aa: CASSPQSTVAYEQYF
CDR3nt: TGTGCCAGCAGCCCCCAGTCCACTGTCGCATACGAGCAGTACTTC

abundance: .
v_gene: TRBV10-3
j_gene: TRBJ1-5
d_gene: .
CDR3aa: CAISEGGGYQPQHF
CDR3nt: TGTGCCATCAGTGAGGGGGGAGGATACCAGCCCCAGCATTTT

abundance: .
v_gene: TRBV27
j_gene: TRBJ1-2
d_gene: .
CDR3aa: CASSRTDTYGYTF
CDR3nt: TGTGCCAGCAGTAGGACAGATACCTATGGCTACACCTTC

abundance: .
v_gene: TRBV5-4
j_gene: TRBJ1-1
d_gene: .
CDR3aa: CASGDGLNSEAFF
CDR3nt: TGTGCCAGCGGGGACGGCCTGAACAGTGAAGCTTTCTTT

abundance: .
v_gene: TRBV29-1
j_gene: TRBJ2-3
d_gene: .
CDR3aa: CSVAGGPTDTQYF
CDR3nt: TGCAGCGTTGCCGGGGGGCCCACAGATACGCAGTATTTT

abundance: .
v_gene: TRBV6-5
j_gene: TRBJ2-3
d_gene: .
CDR3aa: CASSYSRGGITDTQYF
CDR3nt: TGTGCCAGCAGTTACTCACGAGGGGGTATCACAGATACGCAGTATTTT

abundance: .
v_gene: TRBV7-2
j_gene: TRBJ2-7
d_gene: .
CDR3aa: CASSSRTESRALEQYF
CDR3nt: TGTGCCAGCAGCTCCCGAACAGAGTCTAGAGCTCTCGAGCAGTACTTC

abundance: .
v_gene: TRBV7-9
j_gene: TRBJ1-2
d_gene: TRBD1
CDR3aa: CASGTGTGVTYGYTF
CDR3nt: TGTGCCAGTGGAACCGGGACAGGGGTAACCTATGGCTACACCTTC

abundance: .
v_gene: TRBV7-2
j_gene: TRBJ1-2
d_gene: .
CDR3aa: CASSLGGDGIYGYTF
CDR3nt: TGTGCCAGCAGCTTAGGGGGGGACGGAATCTATGGCTACACCTTC

abundance: .
v_gene: TRBV5-4
j_gene: TRBJ2-2
d_gene: .
CDR3aa: CASSLQNTGELFF
CDR3nt: TGTGCCAGCAGCTTGCAGAACACCGGGGAGCTGTTTTTT

abundance: .
v_gene: TRBV7-8
j_gene: TRBJ1-2
d_gene: .
CDR3aa: CASSLARTGLGGYTF
CDR3nt: TGTGCCAGCAGCTTAGCTCGGACGGGATTAGGTGGCTACACCTTC

abundance: .
v_gene: TRBV7-3
j_gene: TRBJ1-5
d_gene: .
CDR3aa: CASSSTTETENSNQPQHF
CDR3nt: TGTGCCAGCAGCTCGACCACCGAGACAGAGAATAGCAATCAGCCCCAGCATTTT

abundance: .
v_gene: TRBV4-2
j_gene: TRBJ1-5
d_gene: TRBD1
CDR3aa: CASSQDDIRTGHQPQHF
CDR3nt: TGTGCCAGCAGCCAAGATGATATCAGGACAGGGCATCAGCCCCAGCATTTT

abundance: .
v_gene: TRBV30
j_gene: TRBJ1-6
d_gene: .
CDR3aa: CAWSVQSDPPLHF
CDR3nt: TGTGCCTGGAGTGTACAAAGTGATCCACCCCTCCACTTT

abundance: .
v_gene: TRBV7-9
j_gene: TRBJ2-7
d_gene: TRBD1
CDR3aa: CASSSRPSKRQGHSYEQYF
CDR3nt: TGTGCCAGCAGCTCCCGACCCTCGAAGAGACAGGGACACTCCTACGAGCAGTACTTC

abundance: .
v_gene: TRBV18
j_gene: TRBJ2-7
d_gene: .
CDR3aa: CASSPRSGSPEGQYF
CDR3nt: TGTGCCAGCTCACCTCGGAGTGGTTCTCCAGAGGGGCAGTACTTC

abundance: once
v_gene: TRBV9
j_gene: TRBJ1-1
d_gene: .
CDR3aa: CASKPGGGGRTEAFF
CDR3nt: TGTGCCAGCAAACCCGGAGGGGGGGGTCGGACTGAAGCTTTCTTT

abundance: .
v_gene: TRBV28
j_gene: TRBJ1-2
d_gene: .
CDR3aa: CASSHQVGDDYGYTF
CDR3nt: TGTGCCAGCAGTCACCAGGTGGGGGACGACTATGGCTACACCTTC

abundance: .
v_gene: TRBV7-9
j_gene: TRBJ1-5
d_gene: .
CDR3aa: CASSLGGADSGQPQHF
CDR3nt: TGTGCCAGCAGCTTAGGGGGGGCGGATTCCGGGCAGCCCCAGCATTTT

abundance: .
v_gene: TRBV5-4
j_gene: TRBJ2-5
d_gene: .
CDR3aa: CASSFELAETQYF
CDR3nt: TGTGCCAGCAGCTTCGAGCTAGCGGAGACCCAGTACTTC

abundance: .
v_gene: TRBV5-4
j_gene: TRBJ2-1
d_gene: TRBD2
CDR3aa: CASSVPSGSWDEQFF
CDR3nt: TGTGCCAGCAGCGTCCCTAGCGGGAGTTGGGATGAGCAGTTCTTC

abundance: .
v_gene: TRBV7-3
j_gene: TRBJ2-7
d_gene: .
CDR3aa: CASSKDSGSDEQYF
CDR3nt: TGTGCCAGCAGCAAGGACTCCGGGTCTGACGAGCAGTACTTC

abundance: .
v_gene: TRBV18
j_gene: TRBJ2-2
d_gene: TRBD1
CDR3aa: CASSKSPPGGNTGELFF
CDR3nt: TGTGCCAGCTCAAAGAGTCCCCCAGGGGGCAACACCGGGGAGCTGTTTTTT

abundance: .
v_gene: TRBV6-6
j_gene: TRBJ1-1
d_gene: .
CDR3aa: CASSYAGGTEAFF
CDR3nt: TGTGCCAGCAGTTACGCCGGGGGCACTGAAGCTTTCTTT

abundance: .
v_gene: TRBV6-1
j_gene: TRBJ1-5
d_gene: .
CDR3aa: CASSETGREPQHF
CDR3nt: TGTGCCAGCAGCGAGACAGGCCGGGAGCCCCAGCATTTT